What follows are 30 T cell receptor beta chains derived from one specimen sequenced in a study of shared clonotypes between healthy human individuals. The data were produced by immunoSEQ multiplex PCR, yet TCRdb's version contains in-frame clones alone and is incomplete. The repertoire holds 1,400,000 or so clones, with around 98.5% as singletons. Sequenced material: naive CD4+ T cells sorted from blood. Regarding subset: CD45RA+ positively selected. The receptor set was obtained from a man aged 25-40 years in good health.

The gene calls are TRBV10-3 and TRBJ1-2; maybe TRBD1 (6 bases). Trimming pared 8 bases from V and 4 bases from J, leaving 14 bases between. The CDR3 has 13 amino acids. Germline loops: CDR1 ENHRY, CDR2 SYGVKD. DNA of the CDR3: TGTGCCATCGCAGGGGCGCACGGCTATGGCTACACCTTC. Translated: CAIAGAHGYGYTF.

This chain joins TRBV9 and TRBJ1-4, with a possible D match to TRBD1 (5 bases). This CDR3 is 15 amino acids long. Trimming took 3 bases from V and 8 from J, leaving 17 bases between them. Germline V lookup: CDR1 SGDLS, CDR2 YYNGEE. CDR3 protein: CASSAREGRGEKLFF. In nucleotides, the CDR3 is TGTGCCAGCAGCGCGCGAGAGGGGCGAGGGGAAAAACTGTTTTTT.

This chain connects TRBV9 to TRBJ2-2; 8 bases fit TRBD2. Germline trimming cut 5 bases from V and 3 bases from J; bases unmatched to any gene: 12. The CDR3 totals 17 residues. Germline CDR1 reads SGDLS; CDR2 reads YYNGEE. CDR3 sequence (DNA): TGTGCCAGCAGTCGTAGTGTCGGGAGGGCCGACACCGGGGAGCTGTTTTTT. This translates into CASSRSVGRADTGELFF. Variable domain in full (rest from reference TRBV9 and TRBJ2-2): DSGVTQTPKHLITATGQRVTLRCSPRSGDLSVYWYQQSLDQGLQFLIQYYNGEERAKGNILERFSAQQFPDLHSELNLSSLELGDSALYFCASSRSVGRADTGELFFGEGSRLTVL.

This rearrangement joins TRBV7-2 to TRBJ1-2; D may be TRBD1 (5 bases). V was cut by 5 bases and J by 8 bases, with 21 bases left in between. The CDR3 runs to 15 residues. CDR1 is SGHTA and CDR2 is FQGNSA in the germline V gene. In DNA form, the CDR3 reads TGTGCCAGCAGCCCTAGGACAATTCCTACCGAGGGCTACACCTTC. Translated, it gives CASSPRTIPTEGYTF.

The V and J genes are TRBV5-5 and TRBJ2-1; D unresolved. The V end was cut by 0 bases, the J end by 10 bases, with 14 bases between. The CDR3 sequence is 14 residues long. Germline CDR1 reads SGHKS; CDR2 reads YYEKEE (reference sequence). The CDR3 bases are TGTGCCAGCAGCTTGGGCCTTGGAAATAGCGAGCAGTTCTTC. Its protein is CASSLGLGNSEQFF.

CDR3 bases: TGTGCCATCACCCCATCGATCGAGGACGAGCAGTACTTC. Translated: CAITPSIEDEQYF. V is TRBV10-3 and J is TRBJ2-7; D not certain. V lost 7 bases and J lost 5, with 15 bases in between. The CDR3 totals 13 residues. CDR1 ENHRY and CDR2 SYGVKD come from the germline V gene.

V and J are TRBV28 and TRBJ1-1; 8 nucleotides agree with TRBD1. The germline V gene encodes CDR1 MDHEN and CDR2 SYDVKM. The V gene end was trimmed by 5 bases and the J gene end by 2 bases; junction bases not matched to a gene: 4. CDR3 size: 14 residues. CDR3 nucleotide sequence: TGTGCCAGCAGTCTGACAGGGGAAAACACTGAAGCTTTCTTT. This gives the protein CASSLTGENTEAFF.

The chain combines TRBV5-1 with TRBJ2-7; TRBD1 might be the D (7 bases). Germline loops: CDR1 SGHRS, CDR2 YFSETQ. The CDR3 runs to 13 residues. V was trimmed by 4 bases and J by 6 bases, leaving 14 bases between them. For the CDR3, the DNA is TGCGCCAGCAGCGAGGGGGCGGGGACCGAGCAGTACTTC. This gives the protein CASSEGAGTEQYF.

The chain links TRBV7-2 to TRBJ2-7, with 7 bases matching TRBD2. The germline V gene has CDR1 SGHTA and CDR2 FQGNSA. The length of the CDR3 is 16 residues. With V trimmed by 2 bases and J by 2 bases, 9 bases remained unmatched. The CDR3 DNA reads TGTGCCAGCAGCTTATCTGGGAGCGGGATTACCTACGAGCAGTACTTC. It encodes CASSLSGSGITYEQYF.

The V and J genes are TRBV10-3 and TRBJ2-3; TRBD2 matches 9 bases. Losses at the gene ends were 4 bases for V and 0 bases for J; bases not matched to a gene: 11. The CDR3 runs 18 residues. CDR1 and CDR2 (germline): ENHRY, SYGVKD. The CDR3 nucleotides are TGTGCCATCAGTGGACTAGCGGCCAAGATTTCAAGCACAGATACGCAGTATTTT. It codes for CAISGLAAKISSTDTQYF.

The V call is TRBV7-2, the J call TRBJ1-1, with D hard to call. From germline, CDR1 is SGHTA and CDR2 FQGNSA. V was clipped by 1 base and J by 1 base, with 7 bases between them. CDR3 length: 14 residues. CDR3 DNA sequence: TGTGCCAGCAGCTTAGTACAGCCGAACACTGAAGCTTTCTTT. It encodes CASSLVQPNTEAFF.

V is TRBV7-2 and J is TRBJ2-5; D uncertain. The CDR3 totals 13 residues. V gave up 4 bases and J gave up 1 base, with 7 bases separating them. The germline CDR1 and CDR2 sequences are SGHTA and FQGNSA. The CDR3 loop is CASSSRSQETQYF. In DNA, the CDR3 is TGTGCCAGCAGCTCTCGGTCCCAAGAGACCCAGTACTTC.

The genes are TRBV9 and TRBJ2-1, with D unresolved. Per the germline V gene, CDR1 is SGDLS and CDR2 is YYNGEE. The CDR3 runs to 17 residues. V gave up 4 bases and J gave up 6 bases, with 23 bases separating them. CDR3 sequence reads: CASSLIPDSSSSNEQFF. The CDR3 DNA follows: TGTGCCAGCAGCTTAATACCTGACTCCTCCTCAAGCAATGAGCAGTTCTTC.

The CDR3 region has the DNA TGCGCCAGCAGCTCCTATAGCGGGAGGGCCGGGAATGAGCAGTTCTTC. This encodes CASSSYSGRAGNEQFF. The chain uses TRBV4-1 and TRBJ2-1; 11 nucleotides line up with TRBD2. Unmatched junction bases numbered 10, after V lost 5 bases and J lost 7 bases. Germline lookup yields CDR1 MGHRA and CDR2 YSYEKL. This CDR3 spans 16 amino acids.

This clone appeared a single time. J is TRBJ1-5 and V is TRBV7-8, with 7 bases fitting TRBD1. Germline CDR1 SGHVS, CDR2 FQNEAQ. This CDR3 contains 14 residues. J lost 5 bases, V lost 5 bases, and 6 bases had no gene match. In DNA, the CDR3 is TGTGCCAGCAGCGAATACAGGGGTGATCAGCCCCAGCATTTT. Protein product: CASSEYRGDQPQHF.

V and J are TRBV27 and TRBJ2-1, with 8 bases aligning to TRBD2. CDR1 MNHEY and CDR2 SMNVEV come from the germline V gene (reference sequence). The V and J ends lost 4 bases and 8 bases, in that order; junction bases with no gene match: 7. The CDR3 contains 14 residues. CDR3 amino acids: CASSYGRASHEQFF. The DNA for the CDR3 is TGTGCCAGCAGTTACGGGAGGGCCTCTCATGAGCAGTTCTTC.

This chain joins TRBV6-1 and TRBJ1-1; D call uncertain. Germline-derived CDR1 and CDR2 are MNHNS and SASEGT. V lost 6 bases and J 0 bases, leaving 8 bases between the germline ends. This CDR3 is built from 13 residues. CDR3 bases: TGTGCCAGCAGACGCAAATTGAACACTGAAGCTTTCTTT. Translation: CASRRKLNTEAFF.

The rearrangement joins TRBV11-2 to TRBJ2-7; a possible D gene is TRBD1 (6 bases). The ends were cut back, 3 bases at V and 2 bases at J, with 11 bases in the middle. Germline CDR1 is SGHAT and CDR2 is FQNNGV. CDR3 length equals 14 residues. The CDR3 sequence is CASSLAQGAYEQYF. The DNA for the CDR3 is TGTGCCAGCAGCTTGGCACAGGGAGCCTACGAGCAGTACTTC.

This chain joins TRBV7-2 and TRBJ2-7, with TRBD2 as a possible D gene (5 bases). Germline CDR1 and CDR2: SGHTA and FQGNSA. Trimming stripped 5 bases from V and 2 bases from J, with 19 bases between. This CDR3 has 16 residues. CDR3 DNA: TGTGCCAGCAGCCCCAAACTAGGTTCCGTTACCTACGAGCAGTACTTC. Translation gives CASSPKLGSVTYEQYF.

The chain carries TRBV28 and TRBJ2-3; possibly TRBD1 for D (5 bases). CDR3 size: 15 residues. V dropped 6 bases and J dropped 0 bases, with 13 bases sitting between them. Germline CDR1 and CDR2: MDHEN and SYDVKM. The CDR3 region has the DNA TGTGCCAGCAGGTTTCGACAGATTAGCACAGATACGCAGTATTTT. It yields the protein CASRFRQISTDTQYF.

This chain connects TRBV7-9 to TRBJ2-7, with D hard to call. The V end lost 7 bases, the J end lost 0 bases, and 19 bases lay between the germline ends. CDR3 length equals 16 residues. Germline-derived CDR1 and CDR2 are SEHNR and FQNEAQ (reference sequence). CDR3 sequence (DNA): TGTGCCAGCACCGACCATGGGAAAGTTAGCTCCTACGAGCAGTACTTC. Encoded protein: CASTDHGKVSSYEQYF.

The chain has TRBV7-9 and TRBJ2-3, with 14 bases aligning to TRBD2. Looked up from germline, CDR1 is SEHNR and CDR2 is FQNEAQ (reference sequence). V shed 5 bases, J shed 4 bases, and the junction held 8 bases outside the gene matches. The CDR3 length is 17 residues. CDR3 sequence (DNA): TGTGCCAGCAGCACGCGACCGACTAGCGGGGGGGCAGATACGCAGTATTTT. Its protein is CASSTRPTSGGADTQYF.

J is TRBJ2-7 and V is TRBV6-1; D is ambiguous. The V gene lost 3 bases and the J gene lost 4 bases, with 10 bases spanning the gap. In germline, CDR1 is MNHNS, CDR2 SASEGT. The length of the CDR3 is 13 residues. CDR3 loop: CASSDYSQYEQYF. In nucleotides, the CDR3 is TGTGCCAGCAGTGACTACTCTCAGTACGAGCAGTACTTC.

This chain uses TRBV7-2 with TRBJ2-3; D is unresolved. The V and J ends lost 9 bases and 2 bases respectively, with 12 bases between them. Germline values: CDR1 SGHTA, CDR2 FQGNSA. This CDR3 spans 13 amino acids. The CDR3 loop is CASSYRVTDTQYF. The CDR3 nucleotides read TGTGCCAGTTCCTATAGGGTCACAGATACGCAGTATTTT.

The CDR3 protein is CASSPVGGKETQYF. CDR3 DNA: TGTGCCAGCAGCCCCGTGGGTGGGAAAGAGACCCAGTACTTC. The V call is TRBV5-4, the J call TRBJ2-5; D is unclear. CDR3 length equals 14 residues. Germline assignment: CDR1 SGHNT and CDR2 YYREEE (reference sequence). The V and J ends lost 4 bases and 3 bases respectively, with 13 bases between them.

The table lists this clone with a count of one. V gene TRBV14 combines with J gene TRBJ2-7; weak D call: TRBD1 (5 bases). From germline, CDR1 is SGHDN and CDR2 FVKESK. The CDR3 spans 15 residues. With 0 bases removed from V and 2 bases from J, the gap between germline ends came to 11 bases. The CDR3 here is CASSQDGAGTYEQYF. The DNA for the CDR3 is TGTGCCAGCAGCCAAGATGGGGCAGGAACCTACGAGCAGTACTTC. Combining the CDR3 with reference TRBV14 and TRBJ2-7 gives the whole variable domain EAGVTQFPSHSVIEKGQTVTLRCDPISGHDNLYWYRRVMGKEIKFLLHFVKESKQDESGMPNNRFLAERTGGTYSTLKVQPAELEDSGVYFCASSQDGAGTYEQYFGPGTRLTVT.

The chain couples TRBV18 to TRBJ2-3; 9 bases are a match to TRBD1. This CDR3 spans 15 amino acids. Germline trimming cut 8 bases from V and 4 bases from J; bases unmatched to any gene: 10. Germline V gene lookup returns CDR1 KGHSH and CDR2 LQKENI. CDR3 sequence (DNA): TGTGCCAGCGAAAAACCGGGACAGGGAGCAGATACGCAGTATTTT. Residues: CASEKPGQGADTQYF.

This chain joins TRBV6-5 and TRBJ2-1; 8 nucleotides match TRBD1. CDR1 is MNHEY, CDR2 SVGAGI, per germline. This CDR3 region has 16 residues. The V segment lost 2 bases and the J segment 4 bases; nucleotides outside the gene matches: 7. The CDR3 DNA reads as TGTGCCAGCAGTTACCGCCCAGGGGGCTTTTACAATGAGCAGTTCTTC. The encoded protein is CASSYRPGGFYNEQFF.

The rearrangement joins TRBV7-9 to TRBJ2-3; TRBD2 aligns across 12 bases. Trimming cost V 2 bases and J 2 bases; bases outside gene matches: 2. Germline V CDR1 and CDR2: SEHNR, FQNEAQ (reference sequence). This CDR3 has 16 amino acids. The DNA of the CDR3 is TGTGCCAGCAGCTTACTAGCGGGAGGGGACACAGATACGCAGTATTTT. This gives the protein CASSLLAGGDTDTQYF.

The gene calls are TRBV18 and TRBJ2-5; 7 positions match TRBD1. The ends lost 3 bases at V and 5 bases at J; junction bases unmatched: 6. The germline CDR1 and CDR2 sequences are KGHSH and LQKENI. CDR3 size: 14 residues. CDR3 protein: CASSPEGGWETQYF. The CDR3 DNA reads TGTGCCAGCTCACCCGAAGGGGGCTGGGAGACCCAGTACTTC.